This TCR beta chain was retrieved from a study of regulatory and conventional T cells in RAG deficiency. Study outcomes and limitations: Patient subsets had shorter CDR3s; Omenn Treg-Tconv overlap exceeded 85%.

Method: immunoSEQ multiplex PCR; TCRdb's copy keeps in-frame clones and lacks some. The repertoire includes 25,000 to 35,000 clones, just under 90% of them detected once, and roughly 5.2% sits in the top ten. With 4 bases removed from V and 3 bases from J, the gap between germline ends came to 16 bases. CDR3 size: 15 residues. Germline values: CDR1 SGHVS, CDR2 FQNEAQ. About this clone: Its specificity is unknown.

These data are also associated with another study on regulatory T cells. From that second work: Primers: 52 TRBV forward and 13 TRBJ reverse. In patients, unique TRB V-J pairs were restricted and V/J usage skewed, especially in Tregs.

The sequence was obtained from a human donor in good health. Sequencing was done on a sample of CD8+ T cells sorted from blood. The genes are TRBV7-8 and TRBJ2-7; possibly TRBD1 or TRBD2 for D (7 bases each). The CDR3 DNA reads as TGTGCCAGCAGCTGGGAACAGGGGAGGGTCTACGAGCAGTACTTC. Amino acids: CASSWEQGRVYEQYF.